Following are 16 T cell receptor beta chains from one sample sequenced in a study of Graves' ophthalmopathy and Graves' hyperthyroidism (dated by TCRdb to 2016 to 2018). Sequenced using an Illumina HiSeq 2000. For repertoire sequencing, TCR beta CDR3 regions were amplified from RNA transcripts. HTBI primers and the Qiagen OneStep RT-PCR kit were used in a first-round RT-PCR, which was followed by a second-round multiplex PCR, size selection and purification. TCRdb cleaned the public reads at Q25 with fastp, built clones with MiXCR and kept in-frame beta chains. CDR3 protein duplicates are merged, each entry listing the most common genes and DNA. Recorded for this sample are about 1.2 million distinct CDR3 sequences; about two fifths of them occurred a single time. The ten top clones hold 11% of the sample. Sequences were obtained from peripheral blood or thyroid tissue (not recorded which). The receptors derive from an adult man with Graves' hyperthyroidism.

This clonotype came up many times. The chain uses TRBV7-2 and TRBJ1-4; D unclear. Germline V gives CDR1 SGHTA, CDR2 FQGNSA. V lost 3 bases and J 1 base, leaving 9 bases between the germline ends. CDR3 size: 15 residues. The CDR3 region has the DNA TGTGCCAGCAGCTTCGACCCAGGAACTAATGAAAAACTGTTTTTT. It encodes CASSFDPGTNEKLFF.

This clonotype was detected only a few times. The chain joins TRBV4-1 to TRBJ1-5; D uncertain. Trimming removed 4 bases at V and 2 bases at J, with 9 bases between. The CDR3 contains 14 residues. Per germline, CDR1 MGHRA and CDR2 YSYEKL. CDR3 bases: TGCGCCAGCAGCCCATGGAACGGCAATCAGCCCCAGCATTTT. As protein: CASSPWNGNQPQHF.

This clonotype was seen more than once but under ten times. This sequence joins TRBV6-5 and TRBJ1-5; D is perhaps TRBD1 (5 bases). Trimming stripped 5 bases from V and 0 bases from J, with 14 bases between. This CDR3 has 16 residues. CDR1 MNHEY and CDR2 SVGAGI come from the germline V gene. Written as DNA, the CDR3 is TGTGCCAGCAGTCACCGGGGCCTCTTTAGCAATCAGCCCCAGCATTTT. It yields the protein CASSHRGLFSNQPQHF.

This clonotype has ten or more counts. This chain joins TRBV11-1 and TRBJ1-2, with D perhaps matching TRBD1 (5 bases). Trimming took 4 bases from V and 8 from J, leaving 11 bases between them. This CDR3 comprises 12 residues. Germline V gives CDR1 SGHAT, CDR2 FQDESV (reference sequence). This chain's CDR3 is CASSSGLRGYTF. As DNA, the CDR3 is TGTGCCAGCAGCTCAGGGTTACGGGGCTACACCTTC.

Many counts were recorded for this clonotype. The chain is built from TRBV14 and TRBJ1-4, with D perhaps matching TRBD1 (6 bases). V gave up 4 bases and J gave up 7 bases, with 25 bases separating them. The CDR3 has 18 amino acids. The germline V gene encodes CDR1 SGHDN and CDR2 FVKESK. As DNA, the CDR3 is TGTGCCAGCAGCCTACGATCGCCTGGGGCAGGGGAAGGTGAAAAACTGTTTTTT. Translation: CASSLRSPGAGEGEKLFF.

The chain is built from TRBV9 and TRBJ2-7, with a tentative D call TRBD2 (6 bases). CDR3 length: 14 amino acids. CDR1 is SGDLS, CDR2 YYNGEE, per germline. The V gene lost 4 bases and the J gene lost 5 bases, with 16 bases spanning the gap. The CDR3: CASSPTGGVNEQYF. The DNA of the CDR3 is TGTGCCAGCAGCCCCACCGGGGGTGTCAACGAGCAGTACTTC.

In nucleotides, the CDR3 is TGTGCCAGCAGCTTAGGCCGATCAGGGACCTACGAGCAGTACTTC. Amino acid sequence: CASSLGRSGTYEQYF. The genes are TRBV13 and TRBJ2-7; D is possibly TRBD1 (5 bases). This CDR3 has 15 amino acids. Germline V gene lookup returns CDR1 PRHDT and CDR2 FYEKMQ (reference sequence). Trimming pared 0 bases from V and 2 bases from J, leaving 11 bases between.

This clonotype came up many times. V and J are TRBV29-1 and TRBJ1-2, with a tentative D call TRBD1 (5 bases). CDR3 length: 14 residues. V gave up 0 bases and J gave up 4 bases, with 12 bases separating them. In germline, CDR1 is SQVTM, CDR2 ANQGSEA. CDR3 sequence: CSVEDGQGTYGYTF. CDR3 DNA sequence: TGCAGCGTTGAAGATGGGCAGGGCACCTATGGCTACACCTTC.

This clonotype was detected many times. The genes are TRBV7-9 and TRBJ2-7; 10 bases match TRBD1. Germline lookup yields CDR1 SEHNR and CDR2 FQNEAQ (reference sequence). The V segment lost 5 bases and the J segment 6 bases; nucleotides outside the gene matches: 7. The CDR3 is made up of 14 amino acids. The CDR3 DNA sequence: TGTGCCAGCAGCACCGGGACAGGGGTGGGCGAGCAGTACTTC. Its translation: CASSTGTGVGEQYF.

V is TRBV11-2 and J is TRBJ2-7, with no clear D. Between the trimmed V and J ends, which lost 8 bases and 5 bases, there was a span of 4 bases. The germline V gene encodes CDR1 SGHAT and CDR2 FQNNGV. The CDR3 covers 9 residues. The chain's CDR3 is CASLHEQYF. The CDR3 DNA reads as TGTGCCAGCCTCCACGAGCAGTACTTC. The full variable domain, with the rest looked up from reference TRBV11-2 and TRBJ2-7, is EAGVAQSPRYKIIEKRQSVAFWCNPISGHATLYWYQQILGQGPKLLIQFQNNGVVDDSQLPKDRFSAERLKGVDSTLKIQPAKLEDSAVYLCASLHEQYFGPGTRLTVT.

This clonotype was counted many times. The rearrangement uses TRBV7-2 and TRBJ2-7; D is ambiguous. The length of the CDR3 is 14 residues. Germline CDR1 and CDR2: SGHTA and FQGNSA. V lost 5 bases to trimming and J lost 6 bases, with 17 bases between them. The CDR3 here is CASSILTEYGEQYF. CDR3 coding DNA: TGTGCCAGCAGCATCTTAACTGAGTACGGCGAGCAGTACTTC.

This clonotype was recorded only once. The J gene is TRBJ1-2, the V gene TRBV7-2; D uncertain. V lost 5 bases and J lost 2, with 21 bases in between. Germline V lookup: CDR1 SGHTA, CDR2 FQGNSA. CDR3 length equals 17 residues. Here the CDR3 DNA reads TGTGCCAGCAGCATCACGGGCGCGGGCCGGAACAACTATGGCTACACCTTC. Protein product: CASSITGAGRNNYGYTF.

This clonotype was seen many times. The J gene is TRBJ1-1, the V gene TRBV10-3; TRBD1 aligns across 8 bases. V was pared by 11 bases and J by 7 bases, with 6 bases of the junction left unmatched. Germline-derived CDR1 and CDR2 are ENHRY and SYGVKD. The CDR3 length is 11 residues. The CDR3 loop is CAAQGESEAFF. The CDR3 coding sequence is TGTGCCGCACAGGGGGAAAGTGAAGCTTTCTTT.

The chain employs TRBV6-6 and TRBJ2-7; tentative D call: TRBD2 (6 bases). V lost 4 bases and J 3 bases, leaving 19 bases between the germline ends. CDR3 length: 16 amino acids. Germline V gene lookup returns CDR1 MNHNY and CDR2 SVGAGI (reference sequence). CDR3 bases: TGTGCCAGCAGTTTCGTGTTTGGGGGGAACTACTACGAGCAGTACTTC. This codes for CASSFVFGGNYYEQYF.

This clonotype was observed a handful of times. The rearrangement uses TRBV20-1 and TRBJ1-2; D unresolved. Germline V lookup: CDR1 DFQATT, CDR2 SNEGSKA (reference sequence). Trimming shortened V by 6 bases and J by 0 bases, and 8 bases separated the two germline ends. The CDR3 runs 12 residues. Here the CDR3 DNA reads TGCAGTGCCCCGAGGACTAACTATGGCTACACCTTC. Its translation is CSAPRTNYGYTF.

The rearrangement uses TRBV29-1 and TRBJ1-2, with D hard to call. The ends were cut back, 8 bases at V and 2 bases at J, with 12 bases in the middle. CDR3 length: 12 residues. Germline assignment: CDR1 SQVTM and CDR2 ANQGSEA. CDR3 amino acids: CSSESRNYGYTF. Written as DNA, the CDR3 is TGCAGCAGTGAATCCAGGAACTATGGCTACACCTTC.